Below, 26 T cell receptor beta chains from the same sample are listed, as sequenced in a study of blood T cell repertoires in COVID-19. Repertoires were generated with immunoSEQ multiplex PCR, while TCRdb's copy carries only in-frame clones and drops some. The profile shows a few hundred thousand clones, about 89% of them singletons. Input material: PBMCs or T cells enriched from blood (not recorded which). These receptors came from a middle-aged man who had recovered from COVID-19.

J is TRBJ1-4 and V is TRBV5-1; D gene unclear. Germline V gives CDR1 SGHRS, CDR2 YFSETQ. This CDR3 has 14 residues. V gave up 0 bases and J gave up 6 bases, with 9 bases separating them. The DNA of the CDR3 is TGCGCCAGCAGCTTGGGGTTCTCAGATGAAAAACTGTTTTTT. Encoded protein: CASSLGFSDEKLFF.

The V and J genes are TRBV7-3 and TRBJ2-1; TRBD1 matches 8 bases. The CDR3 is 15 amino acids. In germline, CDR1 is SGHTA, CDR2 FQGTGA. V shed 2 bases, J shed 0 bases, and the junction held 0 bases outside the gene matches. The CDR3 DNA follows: TGTGCCAGCAGCTTAGACAGGGGCTCCTACAATGAGCAGTTCTTC. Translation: CASSLDRGSYNEQFF.

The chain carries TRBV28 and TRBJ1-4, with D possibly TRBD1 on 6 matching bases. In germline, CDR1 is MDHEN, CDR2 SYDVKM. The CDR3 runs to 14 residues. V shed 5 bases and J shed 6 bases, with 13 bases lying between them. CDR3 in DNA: TGTGCCAGCAGTAACAGGGTGAGGGATGAAAAACTGTTTTTT. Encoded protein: CASSNRVRDEKLFF.

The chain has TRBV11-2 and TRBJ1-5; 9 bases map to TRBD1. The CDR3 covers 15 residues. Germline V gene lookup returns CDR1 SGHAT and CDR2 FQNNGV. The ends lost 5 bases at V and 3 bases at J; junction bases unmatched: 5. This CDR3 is CASSRNRGLNQPQHF. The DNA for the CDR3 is TGTGCCAGCAGCCGAAACAGGGGGCTCAATCAGCCCCAGCATTTT.

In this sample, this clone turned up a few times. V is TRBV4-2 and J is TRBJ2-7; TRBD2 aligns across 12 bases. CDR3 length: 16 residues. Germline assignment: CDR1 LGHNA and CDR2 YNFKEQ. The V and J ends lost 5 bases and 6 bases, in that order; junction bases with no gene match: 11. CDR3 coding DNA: TGTGCCAGCAGCTCTCGACTAGCGGGAGATCGGGGCGAGCAGTACTTC. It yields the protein CASSSRLAGDRGEQYF.

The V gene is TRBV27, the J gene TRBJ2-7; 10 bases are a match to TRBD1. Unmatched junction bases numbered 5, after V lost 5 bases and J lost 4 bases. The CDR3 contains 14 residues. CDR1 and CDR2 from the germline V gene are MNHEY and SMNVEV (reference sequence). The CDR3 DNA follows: TGTGCCAGCAGTAATGACAGGGGGCTGTACGAGCAGTACTTC. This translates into CASSNDRGLYEQYF.

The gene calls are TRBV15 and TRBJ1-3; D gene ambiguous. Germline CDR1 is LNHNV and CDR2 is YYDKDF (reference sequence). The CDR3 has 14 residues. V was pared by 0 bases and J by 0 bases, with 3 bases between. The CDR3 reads CATSRDLSGNTIYF. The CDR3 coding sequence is TGTGCCACCAGCAGAGACCTCTCTGGAAACACCATATATTTT.

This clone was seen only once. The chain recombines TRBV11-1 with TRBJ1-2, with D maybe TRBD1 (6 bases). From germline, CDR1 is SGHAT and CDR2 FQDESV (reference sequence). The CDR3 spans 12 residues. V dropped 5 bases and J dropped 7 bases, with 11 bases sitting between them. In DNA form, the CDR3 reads TGTGCCAGCAGCGCAGAACAGGGTGGCTACACCTTC. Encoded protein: CASSAEQGGYTF.

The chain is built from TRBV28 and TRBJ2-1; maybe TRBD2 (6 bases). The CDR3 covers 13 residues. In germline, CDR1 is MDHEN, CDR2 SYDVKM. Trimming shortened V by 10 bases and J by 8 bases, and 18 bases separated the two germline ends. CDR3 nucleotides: TGTGCCACCGCGGGACCCTTTGGCTATGAGCAGTTCTTC. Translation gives CATAGPFGYEQFF.

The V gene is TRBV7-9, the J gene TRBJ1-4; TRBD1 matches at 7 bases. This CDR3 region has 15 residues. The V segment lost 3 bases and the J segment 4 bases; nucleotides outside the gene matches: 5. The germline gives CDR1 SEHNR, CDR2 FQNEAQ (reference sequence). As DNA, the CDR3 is TGTGCCAGCAGCTTTAGAAACAGGGGTAATGAAAAACTGTTTTTT. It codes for CASSFRNRGNEKLFF.

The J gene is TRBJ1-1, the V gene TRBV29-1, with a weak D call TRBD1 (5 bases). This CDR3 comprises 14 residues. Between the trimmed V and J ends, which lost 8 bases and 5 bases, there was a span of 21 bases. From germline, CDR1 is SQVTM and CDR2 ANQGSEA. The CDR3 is CSPQGSLPGTEAFF. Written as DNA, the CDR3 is TGCAGCCCTCAGGGAAGTCTTCCTGGGACTGAAGCTTTCTTT.

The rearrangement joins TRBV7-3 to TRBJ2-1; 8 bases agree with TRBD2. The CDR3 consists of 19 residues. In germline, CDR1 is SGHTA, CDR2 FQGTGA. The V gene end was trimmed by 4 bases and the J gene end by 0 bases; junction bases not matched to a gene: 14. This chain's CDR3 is CASSSPRGGRLSSYNEQFF. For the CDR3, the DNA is TGTGCCAGCAGCTCCCCCCGGGGGGGGCGTTTAAGCTCCTACAATGAGCAGTTCTTC.

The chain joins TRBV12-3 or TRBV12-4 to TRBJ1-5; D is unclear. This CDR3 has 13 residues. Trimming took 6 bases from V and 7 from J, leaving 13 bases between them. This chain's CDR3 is CASSPLWAQPQHF. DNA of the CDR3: TGTGCCAGCAGCCCTCTTTGGGCGCAGCCCCAGCATTTT.

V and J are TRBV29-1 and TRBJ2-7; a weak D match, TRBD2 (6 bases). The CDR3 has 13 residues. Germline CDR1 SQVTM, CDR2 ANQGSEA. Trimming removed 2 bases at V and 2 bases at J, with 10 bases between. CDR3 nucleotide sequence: TGCAGCGTTGAATGGCGGGAAACCTACGAGCAGTACTTC. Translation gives CSVEWRETYEQYF.

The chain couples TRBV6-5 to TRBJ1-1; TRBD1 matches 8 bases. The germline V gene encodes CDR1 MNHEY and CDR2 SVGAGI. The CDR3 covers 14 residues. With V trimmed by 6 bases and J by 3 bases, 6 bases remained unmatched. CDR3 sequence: CASRKGQGHTEAFF. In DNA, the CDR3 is TGTGCCAGCAGAAAAGGACAGGGCCACACTGAAGCTTTCTTT.

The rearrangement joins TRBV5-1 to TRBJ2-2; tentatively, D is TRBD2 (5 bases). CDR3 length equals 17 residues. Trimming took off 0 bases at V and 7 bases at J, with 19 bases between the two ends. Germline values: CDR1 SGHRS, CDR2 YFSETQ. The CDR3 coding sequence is TGCGCCAGCAGCTTGGCCGGAGGTGTGTCGAGGGTCGGGGAGCTGTTTTTT. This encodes CASSLAGGVSRVGELFF.

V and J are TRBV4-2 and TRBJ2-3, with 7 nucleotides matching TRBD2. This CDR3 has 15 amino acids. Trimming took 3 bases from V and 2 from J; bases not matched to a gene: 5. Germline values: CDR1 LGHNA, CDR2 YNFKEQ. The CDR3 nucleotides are TGTGCCAGCAGCCAGGGCGGGAGCTTCACAGATACGCAGTATTTT. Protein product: CASSQGGSFTDTQYF.

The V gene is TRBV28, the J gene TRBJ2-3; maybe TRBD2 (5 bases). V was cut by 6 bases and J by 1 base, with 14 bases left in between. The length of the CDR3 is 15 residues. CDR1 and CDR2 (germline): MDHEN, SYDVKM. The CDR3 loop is CASRLRAWGTDTQYF. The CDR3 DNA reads TGTGCCAGCAGGCTGAGGGCGTGGGGCACAGATACGCAGTATTTT.

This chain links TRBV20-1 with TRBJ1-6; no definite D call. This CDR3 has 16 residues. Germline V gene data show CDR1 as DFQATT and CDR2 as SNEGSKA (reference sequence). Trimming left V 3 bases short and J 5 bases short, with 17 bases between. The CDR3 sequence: CSASRVEILNNSPLHF. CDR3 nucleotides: TGCAGTGCTAGTCGAGTAGAAATACTAAATAATTCACCCCTCCACTTT.

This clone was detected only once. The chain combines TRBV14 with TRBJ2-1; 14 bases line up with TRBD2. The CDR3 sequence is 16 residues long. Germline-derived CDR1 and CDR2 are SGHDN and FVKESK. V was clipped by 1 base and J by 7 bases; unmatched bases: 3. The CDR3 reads CASSQGLAGGANEQFF. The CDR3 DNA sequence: TGTGCCAGCAGCCAAGGACTAGCGGGAGGGGCGAATGAGCAGTTCTTC.

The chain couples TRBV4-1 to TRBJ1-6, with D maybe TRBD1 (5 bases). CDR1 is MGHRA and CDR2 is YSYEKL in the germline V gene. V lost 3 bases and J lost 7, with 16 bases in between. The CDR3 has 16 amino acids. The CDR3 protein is CASSQEPGGVNSPLHF. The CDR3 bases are TGCGCCAGCAGCCAGGAACCCGGGGGGGTGAATTCACCCCTCCACTTT.

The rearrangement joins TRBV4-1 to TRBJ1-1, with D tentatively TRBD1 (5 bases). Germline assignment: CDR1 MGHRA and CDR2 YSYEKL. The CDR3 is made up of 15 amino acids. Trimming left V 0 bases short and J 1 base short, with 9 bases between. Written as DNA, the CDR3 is TGCGCCAGCAGCCAAGACTTCACAGGGAACACTGAAGCTTTCTTT. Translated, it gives CASSQDFTGNTEAFF.

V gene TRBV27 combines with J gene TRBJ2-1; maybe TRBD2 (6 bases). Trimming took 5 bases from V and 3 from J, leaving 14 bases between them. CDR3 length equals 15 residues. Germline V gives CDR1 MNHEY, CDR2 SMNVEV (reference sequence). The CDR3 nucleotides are TGTGCCAGCAGTACGGGGGATCTACTCTACAATGAGCAGTTCTTC. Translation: CASSTGDLLYNEQFF.

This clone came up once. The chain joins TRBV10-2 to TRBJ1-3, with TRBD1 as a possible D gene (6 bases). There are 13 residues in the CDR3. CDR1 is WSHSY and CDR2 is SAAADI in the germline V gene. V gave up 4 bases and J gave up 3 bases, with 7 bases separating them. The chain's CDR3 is CASSAQGGNTIYF. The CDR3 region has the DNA TGCGCCAGCAGTGCACAGGGTGGAAACACCATATATTTT.

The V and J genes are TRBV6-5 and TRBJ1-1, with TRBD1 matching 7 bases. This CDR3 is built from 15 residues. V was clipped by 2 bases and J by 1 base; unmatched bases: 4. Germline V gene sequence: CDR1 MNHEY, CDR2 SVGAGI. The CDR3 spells CASSYDNRGNTEAFF. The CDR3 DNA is TGTGCCAGCAGTTACGACAACAGGGGGAACACTGAAGCTTTCTTT.

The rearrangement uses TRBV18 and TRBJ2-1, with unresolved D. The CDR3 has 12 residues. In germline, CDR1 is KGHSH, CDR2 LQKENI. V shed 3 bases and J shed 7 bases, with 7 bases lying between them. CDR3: CASSPSRNEQFF. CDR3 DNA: TGTGCCAGCTCACCCTCCAGAAATGAGCAGTTCTTC.